This TCR beta chain was captured in a study of OX40 agonist ivuxolimab in advanced cancers. In the study overall: At doses from 0.01 to 10 mg/kg, patients were given intravenous ivuxolimab every 2 weeks.

The CDR3 is 14 amino acids. Per germline, CDR1 GTSNPN and CDR2 SVGIG (reference sequence). V gave up 8 bases and J gave up 6 bases; unmatched junction bases: 8. Assay used: immunoSEQ multiplex PCR; TCRdb lists only in-frame clones, some missing. The sample contains 100,000 to 110,000 clones, over 75% of which appear only once. The sample was CD4+ or CD8+ T cells sorted from blood, taken in a trial of the OX40 agonist ivuxolimab. The rearrangement links TRBV30 to TRBJ2-2; TRBD1 matches at 11 bases. This TCR derives from an adult with an advanced solid tumor such as melanoma, head and neck, liver or kidney cancer. CDR3 in amino acids: CARTGGAGAGELFF. As DNA, the CDR3 is TGTGCCAGGACAGGGGGCGCCGGCGCCGGGGAGCTGTTTTTT. Together with reference TRBV30 and TRBJ2-2, the CDR3 gives the full variable domain: SQTIHQWPATLVQPVGSPLSLECTVEGTSNPNLYWYRQAAGRGLQLLFYSVGIGQISSEVPQNLSASRPQDRQFILSSKKLLLSDSGFYLCARTGGAGAGELFFGEGSRLTVL.